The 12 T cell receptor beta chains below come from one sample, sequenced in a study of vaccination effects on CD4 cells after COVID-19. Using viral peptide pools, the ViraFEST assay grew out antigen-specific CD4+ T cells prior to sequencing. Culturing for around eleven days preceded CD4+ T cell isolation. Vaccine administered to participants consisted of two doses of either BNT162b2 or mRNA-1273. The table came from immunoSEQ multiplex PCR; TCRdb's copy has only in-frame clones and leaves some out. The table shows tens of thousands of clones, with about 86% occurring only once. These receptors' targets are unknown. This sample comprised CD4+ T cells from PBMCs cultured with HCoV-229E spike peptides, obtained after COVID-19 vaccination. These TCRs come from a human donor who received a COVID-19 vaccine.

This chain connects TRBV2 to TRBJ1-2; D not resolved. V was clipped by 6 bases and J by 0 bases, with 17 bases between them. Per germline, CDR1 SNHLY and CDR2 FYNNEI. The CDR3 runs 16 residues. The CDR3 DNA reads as TGTGCCAGCAGCCGCCTGACCGGCTCAGCTAACTATGGCTACACCTTC. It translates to CASSRLTGSANYGYTF.

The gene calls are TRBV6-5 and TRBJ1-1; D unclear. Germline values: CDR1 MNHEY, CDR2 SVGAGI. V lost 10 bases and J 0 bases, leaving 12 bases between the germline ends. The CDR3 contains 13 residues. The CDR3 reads CATYGRLNTEAFF. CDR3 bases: TGTGCCACCTACGGACGGCTGAACACTGAAGCTTTCTTT.

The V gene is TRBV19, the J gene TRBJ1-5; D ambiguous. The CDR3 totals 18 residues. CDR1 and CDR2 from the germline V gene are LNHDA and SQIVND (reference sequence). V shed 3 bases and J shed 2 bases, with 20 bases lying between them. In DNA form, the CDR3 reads TGTGCCAGTAGTATCCCTCCGTGGAATACTAGGGGCAATCAGCCCCAGCATTTT. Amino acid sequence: CASSIPPWNTRGNQPQHF.

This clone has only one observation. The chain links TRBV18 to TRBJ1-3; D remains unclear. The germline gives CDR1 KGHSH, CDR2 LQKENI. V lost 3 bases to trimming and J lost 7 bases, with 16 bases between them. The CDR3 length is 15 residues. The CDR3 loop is CASSPDSGGLNTIYF. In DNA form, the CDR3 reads TGTGCCAGCTCACCCGACTCGGGAGGGCTCAACACCATATATTTT.

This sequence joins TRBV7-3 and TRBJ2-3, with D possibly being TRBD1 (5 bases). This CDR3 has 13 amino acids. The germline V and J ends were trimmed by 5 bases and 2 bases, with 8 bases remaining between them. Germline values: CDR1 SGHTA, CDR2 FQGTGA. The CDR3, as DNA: TGTGCCAGCAGCGACAGCTACACAGATACGCAGTATTTT. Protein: CASSDSYTDTQYF.

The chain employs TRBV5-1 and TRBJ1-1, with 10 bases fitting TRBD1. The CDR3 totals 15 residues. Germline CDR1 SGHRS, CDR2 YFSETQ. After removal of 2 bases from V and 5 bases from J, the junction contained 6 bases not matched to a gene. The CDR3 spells CASSLRTGGETEAFF. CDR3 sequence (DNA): TGCGCCAGCAGCTTAAGGACAGGGGGAGAGACTGAAGCTTTCTTT.

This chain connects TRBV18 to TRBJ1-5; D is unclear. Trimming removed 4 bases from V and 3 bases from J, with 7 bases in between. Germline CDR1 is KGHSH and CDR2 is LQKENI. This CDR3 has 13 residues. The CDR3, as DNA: TGTGCCAGCTCACGGCAGGACAATCAGCCCCAGCATTTT. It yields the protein CASSRQDNQPQHF.

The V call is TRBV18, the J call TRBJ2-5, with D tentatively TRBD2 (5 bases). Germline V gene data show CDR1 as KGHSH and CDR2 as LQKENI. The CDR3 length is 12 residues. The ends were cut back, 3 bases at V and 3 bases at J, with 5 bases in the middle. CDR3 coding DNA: TGTGCCAGCTCACCCGGGGAAGAGACCCAGTACTTC. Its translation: CASSPGEETQYF.

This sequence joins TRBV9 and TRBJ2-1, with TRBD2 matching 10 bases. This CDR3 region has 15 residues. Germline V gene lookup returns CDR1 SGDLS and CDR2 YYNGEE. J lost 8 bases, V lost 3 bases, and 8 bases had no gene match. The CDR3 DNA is TGTGCCAGCAGCGCCCGGACTAGCGGCGGCGATGAGCAGTTCTTC. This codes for CASSARTSGGDEQFF.

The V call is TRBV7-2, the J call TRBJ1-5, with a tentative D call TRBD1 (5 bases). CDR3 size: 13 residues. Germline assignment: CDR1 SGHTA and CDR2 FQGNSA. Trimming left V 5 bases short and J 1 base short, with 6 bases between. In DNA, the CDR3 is TGTGCCAGCAGCGAGGGGAGCAATCAGCCCCAGCATTTT. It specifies CASSEGSNQPQHF.

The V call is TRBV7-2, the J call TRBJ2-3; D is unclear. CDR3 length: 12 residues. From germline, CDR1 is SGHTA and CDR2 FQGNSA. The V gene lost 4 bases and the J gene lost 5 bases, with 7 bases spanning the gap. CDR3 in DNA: TGTGCCAGCAGCTCATCGAGAGATACGCAGTATTTT. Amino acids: CASSSSRDTQYF. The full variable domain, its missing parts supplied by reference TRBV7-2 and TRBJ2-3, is GAGVSQSPSNKVTEKGKDVELRCDPISGHTALYWYRQSLGQGLEFLIYFQGNSAPDKSGLPSDRFSAERTGGSVSTLTIQRTQQEDSAVYLCASSSSRDTQYFGPGTRLTVL.

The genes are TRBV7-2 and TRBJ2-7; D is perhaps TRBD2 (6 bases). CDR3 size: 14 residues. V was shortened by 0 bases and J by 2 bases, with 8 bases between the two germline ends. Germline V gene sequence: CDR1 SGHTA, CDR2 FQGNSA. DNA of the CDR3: TGTGCCAGCAGCTTAGCGGGGGGACCCTACGAGCAGTACGTC. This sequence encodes CASSLAGGPYEQYV.